Given below is one T cell receptor beta chain in context. Antigen: not known. Per the germline V gene, CDR1 is SGHVS and CDR2 is FNYEAQ. V shed 5 bases, J shed 4 bases, and the junction held 16 bases outside the gene matches. The CDR3 is 17 residues long. This entry comes from a study of T cell responses to AZD1222 COVID-19 vaccine. Study results and limitations: CD4 TCRs linked to vaccination spanned spike, dominating at 160-218 and 743-854. Donors, mostly white British, included more females; clonal diversity was possibly underestimated. As reported, nearly half of all spike-specific TCRs target variant regions that are unmutated.

The assay was immunoSEQ multiplex PCR, and TCRdb's table has in-frame clones only and misses some. The profile shows roughly 120,000 clones, more than 75% of them singletons. The source of this sequence is an adult who received the AZD1222 COVID-19 vaccine. The specimen was peripheral blood, collected 28 days after the second AZD1222 dose. The rearrangement joins TRBV7-6 to TRBJ2-7; the match to TRBD1 covers 8 bases. The CDR3 nucleotides are TGTGCCAGCAGCCCTCGGGGTTACCGGGACAGGCAATACGAGCAGTACTTC. Translated: CASSPRGYRDRQYEQYF.